The TCR beta chain under discussion was sequenced for a study of OX40 agonist ivuxolimab in advanced cancers. In the study overall: The diagnoses of dose-escalation patients were hepatocellular carcinoma, melanoma, renal cell or head and neck cancer.

TCRdb's copy holds only in-frame clones and misses some; the assay was immunoSEQ multiplex PCR. The top ten hold roughly 4.4% of the sample, which has 57,000 or so clones, 65% to 85% seen once. The sequencing here drew on CD4+ or CD8+ T cells sorted from blood, taken in a trial of the OX40 agonist ivuxolimab. This clonotype was sampled from an adult with an advanced solid tumor such as melanoma, head and neck, liver or kidney cancer.

The CDR3 spells CASSSTVWPPGGEQYF. Here the CDR3 DNA reads TGTGCCAGCAGCTCCACCGTATGGCCGCCAGGAGGCGAGCAGTACTTC. V is TRBV5-4 and J is TRBJ2-7, with a tentative D call TRBD2 (5 bases). Germline values: CDR1 SGHNT, CDR2 YYREEE (reference sequence). The CDR3 covers 16 residues. Trimming pared 3 bases from V and 6 bases from J, leaving 22 bases between.